A selection of T cell receptor beta chains follows, all from one sample in a study of T cells in Graves' hyperthyroidism and ophthalmopathy. TCRdb reprocessed the multiplex PCR reads with MiXCR, giving one entry per CDR3 protein. The sample lists around 400,000 distinct CDR3 sequences; 15% to 18% were seen once. The sequencing input was blood. These receptors originate from a woman younger than 30 with Graves' hyperthyroidism that later progressed to Graves' ophthalmopathy. Each CDR3 is given with its conserved first and last residue. The D gene is left open where the match is weak. The size of a clone is reported for some rows only, either as once, few or many, or as a class for expanded clones.

TRBV5-5	14	.	TRBJ1-1	few	CASSSGSSNTEAFF
TRBV7-2	16	.	TRBJ2-2	few	CASSLVVATNTGELFF
TRBV11-2	16	TRBD2	TRBJ2-1	many	CASSSLKGTNYNEQFF
TRBV27	18	TRBD2	TRBJ2-3	many	CASSLYPTSGRITDTQYF
TRBV7-2	14	.	TRBJ1-2	medium-sized	CASSLSFGGGGYTF
TRBV6-2/TRBV6-3	15	.	TRBJ2-2	few	CASSYWGALTGELFF
TRBV5-1	12	.	TRBJ2-1	few	CASSGQSYEQFF
TRBV28	15	TRBD2	TRBJ2-5	many	CASSLAGEVQETQYF
TRBV6-5	14	.	TRBJ2-7	.	CASSYGPYRVEQYF
TRBV9	14	TRBD1	TRBJ1-2	.	CASSLGQGKSGYTF
TRBV27	16	TRBD1	TRBJ2-3	once	CASSWRDRALTDTQYF
TRBV2	16	TRBD2	TRBJ2-1	few	CASSHDYREAAGEQFF
TRBV28	13	.	TRBJ2-7	many	CASDSDRSYEQYF
TRBV6-5	18	.	TRBJ2-2	.	CASSYGAETVLRTGELFF
TRBV28	15	.	TRBJ1-5	many	CASSGPRGSNQPQHF
TRBV19	17	.	TRBJ1-2	few	CASSVSTRQNYNYGYTF
TRBV3-1	14	.	TRBJ1-5	few	CASSQVGSNQPQHF
TRBV20-1	15	TRBD1	TRBJ1-4	.	CSAKSGTATNEKLFF
TRBV20-1	16	.	TRBJ2-5	many	CSARGRDPRYQETQYF
TRBV18	15	TRBD1	TRBJ2-7	many	CASSPPPGQAYEQYF
TRBV19	14	TRBD1	TRBJ1-2	few	CASSIDPGTASYTF
TRBV28	15	TRBD2	TRBJ2-5	many	CASSSVAGVGETQYF
TRBV7-2	13	.	TRBJ2-2	.	CASSRYDPGELFF
TRBV18	14	TRBD1	TRBJ2-7	many	CASSDRGRSYEQYF
TRBV27	16	TRBD1	TRBJ1-1	many	CASSLSARTGVTEAFF
TRBV6-1	16	.	TRBJ2-3	many	CASSVGGQALTDTQYF
TRBV11-2	13	.	TRBJ1-1	many	CASTRALNTEAFF
TRBV6-2/TRBV6-3	16	.	TRBJ2-5	many	CASSYSRQEVQETQYF
TRBV7-9	13	.	TRBJ2-1	few	CASSPHFGGEQFF
TRBV7-9	13	.	TRBJ1-2	many	CASTRGAGYGYTF
TRBV28	17	TRBD2	TRBJ2-1	many	CASSFPSGRVLYNEQFF
TRBV28	15	.	TRBJ2-3	many	CASSFGGRGGDTQYF
TRBV30	14	.	TRBJ2-1	few	CAWSVRGLNNEQFF
TRBV4-2	18	TRBD2	TRBJ2-3	.	CASSQDILAGGNTDTQYF
TRBV10-3	13	TRBD2	TRBJ2-7	many	CALRPAGSYEQYF
TRBV16	15	.	TRBJ2-5	.	CASSQPTRKVETQYF
TRBV5-1	13	.	TRBJ2-1	many	CASSLVSYNEQFF
TRBV5-1	16	.	TRBJ1-1	many	CASSLDGVRVNTEAFF
TRBV28	15	TRBD1	TRBJ2-3	.	CASSFGGQGGDTQYF
TRBV13	12	.	TRBJ2-1	.	CASRGLLLEQFF
TRBV7-8	18	.	TRBJ1-5	many	CASSLARPILGLEQPQHF
TRBV28	14	.	TRBJ2-3	.	CASTPVNEPDTQYF
TRBV5-6	17	.	TRBJ2-3	many	CASSTGQGGENTDTQYF
TRBV20-1	13	.	TRBJ2-1	.	CSARDTHTGLEFF
TRBV6-1	15	TRBD1	TRBJ1-6	.	CASSDQTGGNSPLHF
TRBV27	11	.	TRBJ2-7	.	CAGSSLWKQYF
TRBV28	13	.	TRBJ1-5	many	CASSDRRDQPQHF
TRBV7-2	13	.	TRBJ2-7	many	CASSSGTTYEQYF
TRBV12-3/TRBV12-4	12	.	TRBJ2-7	many	CASSFPRSEQYF
TRBV3-1	13	.	TRBJ2-2	many	CASSHFPTGELFF
TRBV6-4	15	TRBD2	TRBJ2-1	once	CASREAGGPHNEQFF
TRBV3-1	14	.	TRBJ1-2	many	CASSQTRPNYGYTF
TRBV20-1	16	TRBD2	TRBJ2-7	many	CSARVGLAGVSYEQYF